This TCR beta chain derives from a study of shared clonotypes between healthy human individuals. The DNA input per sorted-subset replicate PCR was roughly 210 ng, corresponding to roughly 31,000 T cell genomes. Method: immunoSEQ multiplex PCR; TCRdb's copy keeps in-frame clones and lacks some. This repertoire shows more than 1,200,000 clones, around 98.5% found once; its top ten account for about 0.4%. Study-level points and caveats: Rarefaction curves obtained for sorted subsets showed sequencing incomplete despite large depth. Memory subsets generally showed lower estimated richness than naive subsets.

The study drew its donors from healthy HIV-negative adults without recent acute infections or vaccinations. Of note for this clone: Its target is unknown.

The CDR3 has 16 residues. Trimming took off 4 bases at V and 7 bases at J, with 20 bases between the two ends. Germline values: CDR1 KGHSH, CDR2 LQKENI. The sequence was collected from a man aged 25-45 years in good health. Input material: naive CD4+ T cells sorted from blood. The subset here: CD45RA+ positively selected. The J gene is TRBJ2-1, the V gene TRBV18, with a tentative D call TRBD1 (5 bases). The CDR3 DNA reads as TGTGCCAGCTCACTGCAACAGGTCCTCGCGATGAATGAGCAGTTCTTC. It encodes CASSLQQVLAMNEQFF.